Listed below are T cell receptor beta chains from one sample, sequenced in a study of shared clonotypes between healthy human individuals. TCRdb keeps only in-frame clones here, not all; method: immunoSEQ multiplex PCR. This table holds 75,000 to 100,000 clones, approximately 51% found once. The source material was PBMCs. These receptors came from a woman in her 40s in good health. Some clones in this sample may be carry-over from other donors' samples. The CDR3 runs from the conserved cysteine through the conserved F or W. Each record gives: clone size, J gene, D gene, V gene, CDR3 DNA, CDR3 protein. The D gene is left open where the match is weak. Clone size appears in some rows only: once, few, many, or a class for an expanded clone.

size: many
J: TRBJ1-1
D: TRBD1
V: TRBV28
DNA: TGTGCCAGCAGTTCCCTGGACAGGGAGGTTGGCTTTGCAGCTTTCTTT
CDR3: CASSSLDREVGFAAFF

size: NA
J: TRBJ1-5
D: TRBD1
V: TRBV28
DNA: TGTGCCAGCAGATCCGTGACAGGGGGCAGCAATCAGCCCCAGCATTTT
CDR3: CASRSVTGGSNQPQHF

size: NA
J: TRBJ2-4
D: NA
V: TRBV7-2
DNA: TGTGCCAGCAACCCGGGACGTAACCTTGTTTTGGCCAAAAACATTCAGTACTTC
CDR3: CASNPGRNLVLAKNIQYF

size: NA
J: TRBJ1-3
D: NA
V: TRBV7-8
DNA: TGTGCCAGCAGCTTTAGCGGGGAGCTCATATATTTT
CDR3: CASSFSGELIYF

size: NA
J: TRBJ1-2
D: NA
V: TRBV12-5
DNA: TGTGTTAGTGTCACAGGGAACTATGGCCACACCTTC
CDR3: CVSVTGNYGHTF

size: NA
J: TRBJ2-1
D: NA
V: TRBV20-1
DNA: TGCAGTGCAGGGGCTAGGGGTGAGCAGTTCTTC
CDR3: CSAGARGEQFF

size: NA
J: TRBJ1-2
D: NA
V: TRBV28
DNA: TGTGCCAGCAGTCCAGGGTATGGCTACACCTTC
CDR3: CASSPGYGYTF

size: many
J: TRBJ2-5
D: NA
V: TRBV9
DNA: TGTGCCAGCAGCGCAAGACTAGTCATCAGAGACCAGTACTTC
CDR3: CASSARLVIRDQYF

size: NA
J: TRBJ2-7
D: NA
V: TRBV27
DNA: TGTGCCAGCAGACCGAGCGGAGGCTACGAGCAGTACTTC
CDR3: CASRPSGGYEQYF

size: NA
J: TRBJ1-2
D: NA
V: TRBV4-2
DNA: TGTGCCAGCAGCCCGGGCAGGGCATGGGGCTACACCTTC
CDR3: CASSPGRAWGYTF

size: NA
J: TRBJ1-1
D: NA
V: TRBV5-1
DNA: TGCGCCAGCAGCTTGAGCTTGGACAAACAAGAAGCTTTCTTT
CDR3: CASSLSLDKQEAFF

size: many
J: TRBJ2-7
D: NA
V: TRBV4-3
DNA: TGCGCCAGCAGCCAGAGGGCAGAGAGCTACGAGCAGTACTTC
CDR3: CASSQRAESYEQYF

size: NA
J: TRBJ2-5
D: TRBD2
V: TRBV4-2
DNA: TGTGCCAGCAGCCAAGAAGGGACTAGCGGAGAGACCCAGTACTTC
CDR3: CASSQEGTSGETQYF

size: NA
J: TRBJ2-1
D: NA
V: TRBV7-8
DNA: TGTGCCAGCCAGGGGTACAACAATGAGCAGTTCTTC
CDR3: CASQGYNNEQFF

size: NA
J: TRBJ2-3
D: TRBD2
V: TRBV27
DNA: TGTGCCAGCAGTTTATCGTTTTGGCGGGAGGGCCCAGATACGCAGTATTTT
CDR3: CASSLSFWREGPDTQYF

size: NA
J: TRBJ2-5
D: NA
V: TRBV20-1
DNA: TGCAGTGCTAGAGGTACCACCCAGTACTTC
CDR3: CSARGTTQYF

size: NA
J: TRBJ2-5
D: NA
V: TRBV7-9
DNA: TGTGCCAGCAGCTTAGGACAGCCGGAGACCCAGTACTTC
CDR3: CASSLGQPETQYF

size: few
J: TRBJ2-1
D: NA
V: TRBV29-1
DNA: TGCAGCGTAGCGATCAGCTCCTACAATGAGCAGTTCTTC
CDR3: CSVAISSYNEQFF

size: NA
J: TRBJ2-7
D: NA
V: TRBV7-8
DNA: TGTGCCAGCAGCCCTCCAGGGGCCTACGAGCAGTACTTC
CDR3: CASSPPGAYEQYF

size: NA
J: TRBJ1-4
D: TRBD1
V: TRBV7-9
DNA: TGTGCCAGCAGCTTAGCCCAGGGGGCCGATGATGAACTGTTTTTT
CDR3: CASSLAQGADDELFF

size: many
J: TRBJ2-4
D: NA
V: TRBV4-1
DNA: TGCGCCAGCAGCCAAGTTGGGGCTGGAAACATTCAGTACTTC
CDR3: CASSQVGAGNIQYF

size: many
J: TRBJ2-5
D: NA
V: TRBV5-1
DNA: TGCGCCAGCAGCTTGGGATCGGAGACCCAGTACTTC
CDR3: CASSLGSETQYF

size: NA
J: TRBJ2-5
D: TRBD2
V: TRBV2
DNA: TGTGCCAGCAGAGTGACCGGGACTACCTACCAAGAGACCCAGTACTTC
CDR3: CASRVTGTTYQETQYF

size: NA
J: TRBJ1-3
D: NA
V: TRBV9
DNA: TGTGCCAGCAGCGTAGATCCGGGGAGGTCTGGAAACACCATATATTTT
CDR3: CASSVDPGRSGNTIYF

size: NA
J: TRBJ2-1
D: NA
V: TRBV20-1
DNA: TGCAGTGCTCTAAGCGGGCCCAAGCAGTTCTTC
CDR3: CSALSGPKQFF

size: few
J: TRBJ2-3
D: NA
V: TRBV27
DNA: TGTGCCAGCAGTTTATCGGAGGGCCACACAGATACGCAGTATTTT
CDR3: CASSLSEGHTDTQYF

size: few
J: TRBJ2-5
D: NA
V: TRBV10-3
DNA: TGTGCCATCAGTGAGTCGATGGTGGGCATCGTGCAAGAGACCCAGTACTTC
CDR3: CAISESMVGIVQETQYF

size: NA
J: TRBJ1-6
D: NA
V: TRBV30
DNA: TGTGCCGGGGCAGGGGCTAACTCACCCCTCCACTTT
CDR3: CAGAGANSPLHF

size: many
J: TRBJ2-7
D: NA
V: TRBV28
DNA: TGTGCCACCTCGGACAGCTCCTACGAGCAGTACTTC
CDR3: CATSDSSYEQYF

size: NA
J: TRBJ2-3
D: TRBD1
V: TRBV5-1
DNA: TGCGCCAGCAGCGCGACAGGGACCTCTAGCACAGATACGCAGTATTTT
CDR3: CASSATGTSSTDTQYF

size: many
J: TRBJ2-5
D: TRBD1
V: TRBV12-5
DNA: TGTGCTAGTGCCCCCAGGACAGGGGCCGAGACCCAGTACTTC
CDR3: CASAPRTGAETQYF

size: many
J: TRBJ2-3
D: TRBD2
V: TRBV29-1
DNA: TGCAGCGGAGAGACTAGCGGCACAGATACGCAGTATTTT
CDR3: CSGETSGTDTQYF